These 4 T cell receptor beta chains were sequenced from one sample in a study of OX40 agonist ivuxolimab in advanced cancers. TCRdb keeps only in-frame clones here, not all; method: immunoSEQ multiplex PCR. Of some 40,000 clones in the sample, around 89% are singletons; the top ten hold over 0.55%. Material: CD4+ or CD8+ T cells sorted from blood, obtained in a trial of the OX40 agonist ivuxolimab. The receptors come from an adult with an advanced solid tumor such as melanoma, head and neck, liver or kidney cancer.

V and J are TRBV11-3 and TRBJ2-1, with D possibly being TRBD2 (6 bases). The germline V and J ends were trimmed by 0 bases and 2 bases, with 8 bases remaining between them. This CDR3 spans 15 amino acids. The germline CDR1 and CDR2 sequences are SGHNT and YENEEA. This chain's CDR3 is CASSLDGGTYNEQFF. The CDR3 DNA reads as TGTGCCAGCAGCTTAGACGGGGGAACCTACAATGAGCAGTTCTTC. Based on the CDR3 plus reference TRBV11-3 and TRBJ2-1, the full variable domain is EAGVVQSPRYKIIEKKQPVAFWCNPISGHNTLYWYLQNLGQGPELLIRYENEEAVDDSQLPKDRFSAERLKGVDSTLKIQPAELGDSAVYLCASSLDGGTYNEQFFGPGTRLTVL.

The CDR3 bases are TGTGCCAGCGTCACCATGGGCACCGCTAACTATGGCTACACCTTC. Amino acids: CASVTMGTANYGYTF. This chain uses TRBV7-2 with TRBJ1-2; D is undetermined. Trimming shortened V by 8 bases and J by 0 bases, and 16 bases separated the two germline ends. The germline V gene has CDR1 SGHTA and CDR2 FQGNSA. The CDR3 is made up of 15 amino acids.

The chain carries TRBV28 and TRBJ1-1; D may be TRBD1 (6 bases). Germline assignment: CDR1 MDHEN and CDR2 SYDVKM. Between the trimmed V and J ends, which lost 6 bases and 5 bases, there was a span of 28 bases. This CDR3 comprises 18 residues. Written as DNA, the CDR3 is TGTGCCAGCAGCCGAATCGGGACATTCGGGGTCCGGGGAACTGAAGCTTTCTTT. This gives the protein CASSRIGTFGVRGTEAFF.

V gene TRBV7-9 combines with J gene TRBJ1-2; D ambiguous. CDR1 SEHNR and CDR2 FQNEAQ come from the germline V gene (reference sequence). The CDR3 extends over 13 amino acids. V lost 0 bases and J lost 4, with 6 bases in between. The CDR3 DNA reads TGTGCCAGCAGCTTAGCTGGAGGCTATGGCTACACCTTC. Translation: CASSLAGGYGYTF.